This T cell receptor (beta chain) came from a study of T cells in Graves' hyperthyroidism and ophthalmopathy. Study observations and caveats: The model anticipated ophthalmopathy a median around six months pre-onset. A model built on 13 V-J features separated ophthalmopathy from stable hyperthyroidism.

The V and J ends lost 5 bases and 5 bases, in that order; junction bases with no gene match: 12. Germline CDR1 reads SGHVS; CDR2 reads FQNEAQ. CDR3 size: 17 residues. Worth noting for this clonotype: As yet, its antigen is unknown.

Hyperthyroidism, newly diagnosed and lasting under 2 months, affected patients aged 18 to 65. Diagnoses used clinical symptoms, serum thyroxine and TRAb, thyroid ultrasound and orbital computed tomography. The source material, RNA transcripts, was used to amplify TCR beta CDR3 regions. The HTBI primer set served for first-round RT-PCR of the TCR CDR3. TCRdb independently ran MiXCR on the multiplex PCR reads; one entry per CDR3 protein. Among almost 600,000 distinct CDR3 sequences listed, 40% to 55% were seen once. The source material was peripheral blood or thyroid tissue (not recorded which). The receptor was derived from a woman aged 18-29 years with Graves' hyperthyroidism. V and J are TRBV7-8 and TRBJ2-5; 12 nucleotides agree with TRBD2. The CDR3 region is CASSLRRLAGVFETQYF. The CDR3 bases are TGTGCCAGCAGCCTCCGGAGACTAGCGGGAGTCTTTGAGACCCAGTACTTC. The full variable domain, rest sourced from reference TRBV7-8 and TRBJ2-5, is GAGVSQSPRYKVAKRGQDVALRCDPISGHVSLFWYQQALGQGPEFLTYFQNEAQLDKSGLPSDRFFAERPEGSVSTLKIQRTQQEDSAVYLCASSLRRLAGVFETQYFGPGTRLLVL.